These 7 T cell receptor beta chains were sequenced from one sample in a study of T cell repertoires in cytomegalovirus infection. Each CDR3 protein gets one entry after TCRdb re-called the reads with MiXCR. The sample has 200,000 to 300,000 distinct CDR3 sequences, around 9% seen once. Sequences were obtained from PBMCs. The receptors originated from a human donor in good health (CMV status not recorded). Some clones in this sample may be carry-over from other donors' samples.

This clonotype showed up many times. This CDR3 is CASSYVSGANVLTF. In DNA form, the CDR3 reads TGTGCCAGCAGTTACGTATCTGGGGCCAACGTCCTGACTTTC. This chain uses TRBV28 with TRBJ2-6; D is undetermined. V shed 4 bases and J shed 1 base, with 5 bases lying between them. The length of the CDR3 is 14 residues. Germline assignment: CDR1 MDHEN and CDR2 SYDVKM.

In this sample, this clonotype turned up many times. The chain employs TRBV4-3 and TRBJ2-1; the D gene is possibly TRBD1 (6 bases). In germline, CDR1 is LGHNA, CDR2 YSLEER. CDR3 length equals 15 residues. Trimming took 1 base from V and 9 from J, leaving 16 bases between them. The CDR3 sequence is CASSQGFFAGAEQFF. CDR3 DNA: TGCGCCAGCAGCCAAGGTTTTTTTGCAGGGGCTGAGCAGTTCTTC.

This clonotype was seen at least ten times. The V and J genes are TRBV7-2 and TRBJ1-1; maybe TRBD1 (5 bases). The V end lost 5 bases, the J end lost 1 base, and 17 bases lay between the germline ends. From germline, CDR1 is SGHTA and CDR2 FQGNSA. The CDR3 is 16 amino acids. The CDR3, as DNA: TGTGCCAGCAGCCCAACCCCAACGGGGGGGAACACTGAAGCTTTCTTT. Translation: CASSPTPTGGNTEAFF. Full variable domain (remainder filled in from reference TRBV7-2 and TRBJ1-1): GAGVSQSPSNKVTEKGKDVELRCDPISGHTALYWYRQSLGQGLEFLIYFQGNSAPDKSGLPSDRFSAERTGGSVSTLTIQRTQQEDSAVYLCASSPTPTGGNTEAFFGQGTRLTVV.

This chain connects TRBV12-3 or TRBV12-4 to TRBJ2-3; 8 bases are shared with TRBD1. V lost 6 bases and J lost 2; bases outside the gene matches: 7. The CDR3 length is 15 residues. CDR3 sequence reads: CASSRQGSNTDTQYF. In DNA, the CDR3 is TGTGCCAGCAGCCGACAGGGGAGTAACACAGATACGCAGTATTTT.

This clonotype appeared many times. CDR3 in amino acids: CAGDDLDRQETQYF. Written as DNA, the CDR3 is TGTGCCGGAGATGATTTGGACAGGCAAGAGACCCAGTACTTC. This chain connects TRBV7-9 to TRBJ2-5; 7 nucleotides agree with TRBD1. CDR1 SEHNR and CDR2 FQNEAQ come from the germline V gene (reference sequence). The CDR3 covers 14 residues. The J segment lost 2 bases and the V segment lost 11 bases, leaving 11 bases of the junction unmatched.

The J gene is TRBJ2-5, the V gene TRBV20-1; maybe TRBD2 (5 bases). Per the germline V gene, CDR1 is DFQATT and CDR2 is SNEGSKA (reference sequence). Deletions cut 3 bases from V and 3 bases from J, with 5 bases between. This CDR3 contains 11 residues. CDR3 residues: CSASGEETQYF. The CDR3 DNA reads as TGCAGTGCTAGCGGGGAAGAGACCCAGTACTTC.

This rearrangement joins TRBV20-1 to TRBJ2-1, with 9 nucleotides matching TRBD1. V gave up 4 bases and J gave up 2 bases; unmatched junction bases: 12. The CDR3 runs 17 residues. CDR1 DFQATT and CDR2 SNEGSKA come from the germline V gene (reference sequence). The CDR3 sequence: CSATDRGSPGTYNEQFF. The CDR3 DNA is TGCAGTGCTACGGACAGGGGCTCCCCCGGGACCTACAATGAGCAGTTCTTC.